This entry lists 7 T cell receptor beta chains sequenced from one sample in a study of Ad26.COV2.S vaccination and SARS-CoV-2 variants. Assay used: immunoSEQ multiplex PCR; TCRdb lists only in-frame clones, some missing. Found here are about 680,000 clones, 80% to 90% of them singletons; the top ten hold approximately 1.5%. Described treatment: roughly 18 received Ad26.COV2.S at low or high dose, single or two shots; about 5 received placebo; per-sample allocation not given. After the first vaccine or placebo injection, samples were drawn on day 63. The sequencing here drew on peripheral blood, taken in a trial of Ad26.COV2.S vaccine versus placebo. Receptors were obtained from a person aged 18-60 years who received the Ad26.COV2.S COVID-19 vaccine or a placebo.

The V call is TRBV12-3 or TRBV12-4, the J call TRBJ1-1; D uncertain. The CDR3 is 12 residues long. Between the trimmed V and J ends, which lost 3 bases and 9 bases, there was a span of 11 bases. Here the CDR3 DNA reads TGTGCCAGCAGTTTGGCGACGGCTAAAGCTTTCTTT. This sequence encodes CASSLATAKAFF.

The CDR3, as DNA: TGTGCCAGCAGCCCACGGGGGGCAGATACGCAGTATTTT. Translating gives CASSPRGADTQYF. The chain combines TRBV3-1 (or the pseudogene TRBV3-2) with TRBJ2-3; 7 positions agree with TRBD2. CDR1 and CDR2 from the germline V gene are LGHDT and YNNKEL (reference sequence). This CDR3 has 13 residues. The V gene end was trimmed by 4 bases and the J gene end by 4 bases; junction bases not matched to a gene: 2.

This chain connects TRBV7-3 to TRBJ2-1, with D perhaps being TRBD1 or TRBD2 (5 bases each). Germline loops: CDR1 SGHTA, CDR2 FQGTGA. Trimming shortened V by 2 bases and J by 10 bases, and 9 bases separated the two germline ends. The CDR3 is 12 amino acids. In DNA, the CDR3 is TGTGCCAGCAGCTTAGGGGACGGGGAGCAGTTCTTC. Its protein is CASSLGDGEQFF.

This clone appeared a single time. The genes are TRBV24-1 and TRBJ2-5, with a tentative D call TRBD1 (5 bases). The CDR3 is 15 amino acids. Trimming cost V 2 bases and J 5 bases, with 14 bases left between them. CDR1 and CDR2 (germline): KGHDR, SFDVKD. The CDR3 spells CATSDSYRPAETQYF. The DNA of the CDR3 is TGTGCCACCAGTGATTCGTACAGGCCGGCGGAGACCCAGTACTTC.

This CDR3 reads CASSPGQGGWTGELFF. The DNA for the CDR3 is TGTGCCAGCAGCCCCGGACAGGGTGGTTGGACCGGGGAGCTGTTTTTT. The gene calls are TRBV11-3 and TRBJ2-2, with 8 bases that match TRBD1. Germline CDR1 and CDR2: SGHNT and YENEEA. The CDR3 extends over 16 amino acids. V trimming: 5 bases; J trimming: 5 bases; junction bases outside the gene matches: 10.

This chain joins TRBV10-3 and TRBJ1-2; D is uncertain. The V end lost 7 bases, the J end lost 4 bases, and 22 bases lay between the germline ends. CDR1 is ENHRY, CDR2 SYGVKD, per germline. The CDR3 consists of 16 residues. The CDR3 DNA reads TGTGCCATCACCCGAGAGGGCAACGGTGGAGCCTATGGCTACACCTTC. Translation: CAITREGNGGAYGYTF.

The gene calls are TRBV7-2 and TRBJ2-7; 7 bases align to TRBD1. The CDR3 is 15 residues long. CDR1 SGHTA and CDR2 FQGNSA come from the germline V gene. The J segment lost 3 bases and the V segment lost 3 bases, leaving 8 bases of the junction unmatched. Here the CDR3 reads CASSFRGGQLYEQYF. In DNA form, the CDR3 reads TGTGCCAGCAGCTTCCGAGGGGGACAGCTCTACGAGCAGTACTTC. Complete variable domain (other parts from reference TRBV7-2 and TRBJ2-7): GAGVSQSPSNKVTEKGKDVELRCDPISGHTALYWYRQSLGQGLEFLIYFQGNSAPDKSGLPSDRFSAERTGGSVSTLTIQRTQQEDSAVYLCASSFRGGQLYEQYFGPGTRLTVT.